The clone carrying this TCR beta chain was recorded a few times. Its antigen is not identified. CDR1 is SGDLS and CDR2 is YYNGEE in the germline V gene. With 2 bases removed from V and 2 bases from J, the gap between germline ends came to 9 bases. The CDR3 consists of 14 residues. The isolated RNA, all of it, was reverse transcribed, so expressed TCRB transcripts were what got sequenced. Method: immunoSEQ multiplex PCR; TCRdb's copy keeps in-frame clones and lacks some. Of hundreds of thousands of clones listed, about 15% were seen once; the top ten hold 0.015% to 0.017%. These data originate in a study of beta chain features in type 1 diabetes. CD45RO/CCR7/CD25/CD127/CD95/CD27 sorting isolated CD4+ naive, central memory, regulatory and stem cell-like memory cells. Study outcomes and limitations: Researchers caution that PCR might favor shorter templates, equally among patients and controls. People with Type 1 diabetes carried modestly yet significantly shorter TCRB CDR3s in all four CD4+ subsets. Insertions at VDJ junctions were less frequent in type 1 diabetes patients. These patients also deleted more nucleotides at the same junctions.

The V call is TRBV9, the J call TRBJ2-3; no definite D call. Sample: naive CD4+ T cells from blood. The receptor's source is a man aged 18 to 29 with type 1 diabetes. This chain's CDR3 is CASSVRALTDTQYF. The DNA for the CDR3 is TGTGCCAGCAGCGTCCGTGCACTCACAGATACGCAGTATTTT.